A selection of T cell receptor beta chains follows, all from one sample in a study of blood T cell repertoires in COVID-19. The data were produced by immunoSEQ multiplex PCR, yet TCRdb's version contains in-frame clones alone and is incomplete. Of 130,000 to 150,000 clones in the sample, approximately 80% were seen once. The sample taken for sequencing was peripheral blood. These TCRs come from a woman older than 75 in a cohort sampled during active or convalescent COVID-19. Each CDR3 is given with its conserved first and last residue. The D gene is left open where the match is weak. Clone size is not always given. Where it is, it says once, few, many or a class for expanded clones.

d_gene,abundance,j_gene,v_gene,CDR3aa,CDR3nt
TRBD1,.,TRBJ2-2,TRBV5-1,CASSSQGQGELFF,TGCGCCAGCAGCTCCCAGGGACAGGGGGAGCTGTTTTTT
TRBD1,.,TRBJ2-1,TRBV6-5,CASRGQGIYNEQFF,TGTGCCAGCAGGGGACAGGGGATCTACAATGAGCAGTTCTTC
.,.,TRBJ1-4,TRBV6-5,CASSYSWASNEKLFF,TGTGCCAGCAGTTACAGTTGGGCCAGTAATGAAAAACTGTTTTTT
.,.,TRBJ1-2,TRBV4-2,CASSQNRRPDLYGYTF,TGTGCCAGCAGCCAAAACAGGCGCCCCGACCTATATGGCTACACCTTC
TRBD2,.,TRBJ2-7,TRBV6-5,CASSSSAGAYEQYF,TGTGCCAGCAGTTCGTCAGCGGGGGCTTACGAGCAGTACTTC
.,.,TRBJ2-3,TRBV29-1,CSVEGGLDTQYF,TGCAGCGTTGAAGGAGGTCTCGATACGCAGTATTTT
TRBD1,.,TRBJ1-4,TRBV28,CASSLQGAPEKLFF,TGTGCCAGCAGTCTACAGGGGGCGCCTGAAAAACTGTTTTTT
TRBD2,.,TRBJ2-2,TRBV10-3,CAISSGGDTGELFF,TGTGCCATCTCGAGCGGGGGAGACACCGGGGAGCTGTTTTTT
TRBD1,.,TRBJ1-2,TRBV27,CASSWRAGGRYGYTF,TGTGCCAGCAGTTGGCGGGCAGGGGGTCGGTATGGCTACACCTTC
.,.,TRBJ2-5,TRBV5-4,CASSLWGRKETQYF,TGTGCCAGCAGCTTGTGGGGCAGAAAAGAGACCCAGTACTTC
.,.,TRBJ1-1,TRBV21-1,CASSNPTGLDTEAFF,TGTGCCAGCAGCAACCCAACAGGGTTGGACACTGAAGCTTTCTTT
.,.,TRBJ1-6,TRBV3-1/TRBV3-2,CASRPRYRTNSPLHF,TGTGCCAGCAGGCCGCGGTACAGGACAAATTCACCCCTCCACTTT
TRBD1,once,TRBJ1-1,TRBV6-5,CASSSQGGSTEAFF,TGTGCCAGCAGCTCGCAGGGGGGAAGCACTGAAGCTTTCTTT
.,once,TRBJ2-7,TRBV30,CAWSAGQTAYEQYF,TGTGCCTGGAGTGCTGGACAGACAGCCTACGAGCAGTACTTC
.,.,TRBJ1-2,TRBV6-5,CASIRAQGSNYGYTF,TGTGCCAGCATACGCGCCCAGGGGTCGAACTATGGCTACACCTTC
.,.,TRBJ1-1,TRBV29-1,CSVEPLSGGEAFF,TGCAGCGTTGAGCCCCTCTCTGGAGGTGAAGCTTTCTTT
.,.,TRBJ2-4,TRBV3-1/TRBV3-2,CASSLRTVAKNIQYF,TGTGCCAGCAGCCTGAGGACAGTGGCGAAAAACATTCAGTACTTC